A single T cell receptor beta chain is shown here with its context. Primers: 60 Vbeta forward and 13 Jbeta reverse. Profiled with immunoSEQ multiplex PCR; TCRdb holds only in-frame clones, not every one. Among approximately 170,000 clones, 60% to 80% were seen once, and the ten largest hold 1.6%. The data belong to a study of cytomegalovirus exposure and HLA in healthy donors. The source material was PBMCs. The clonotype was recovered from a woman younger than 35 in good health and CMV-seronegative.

DNA for the CDR3: TGTGCCAGCAGCTTAGGTAGGGGCGAGCAGTACTTC. Encoded protein: CASSLGRGEQYF. The gene calls are TRBV7-9 and TRBJ2-7, with D perhaps TRBD1 (5 bases). There are 12 residues in the CDR3. From germline, CDR1 is SEHNR and CDR2 FQNEAQ (reference sequence). V was pared by 1 base and J by 6 bases, with 7 bases between.